This is a list of T cell receptor beta chains from one sample in a study of T-cell memory formation after mild COVID-19. MiXCR was run by TCRdb on the 5' RACE reads, yielding one entry per CDR3 protein. The table has 210,000 or so distinct CDR3 sequences, around 19% seen once. Sequencing was performed on PBMCs or a T cell subset sorted from them (not recorded which). The receptor source for this set is an adult woman who had mild COVID-19 (a few samples of this study predate the infection). Cell type and time point are not known. Each CDR3 is given with its conserved first and last residue. D genes are given only for firm matches. Not all rows give a size; the values are once, few, many and, for expanded clones, a class.

TRBJ2-7,TRBV10-3,many,-,TGTGCCAGCACGAGACCCGGGAGAGGCTACGAGCAGTACTTC,CASTRPGRGYEQYF
TRBJ1-2,TRBV15,few,-,TGTGCCACCAGCAGAGATCGACAGGATTATGGCTACACCTTC,CATSRDRQDYGYTF
TRBJ2-3,TRBV20-1,-,TRBD2,TGCAGTGCTAGAGACCTCCTAGCGGGGGGCACAGATACGCAGTATTTT,CSARDLLAGGTDTQYF
TRBJ1-1,TRBV12-3/TRBV12-4,-,-,TGTGCCAGCAATCCCAACCAGGGGTCGAACACTGAAGCTTTCTTT,CASNPNQGSNTEAFF
TRBJ2-1,TRBV7-9,few,TRBD1,TGTGCCAGCAGCCGTGGACAGGGGGTATACAATGAGCAGTTCTTC,CASSRGQGVYNEQFF
TRBJ2-5,TRBV18,few,-,TGTGCCAGCTCACCAGGGACGTTACAAGAGACCCAGTACTTC,CASSPGTLQETQYF
TRBJ1-1,TRBV12-3/TRBV12-4,few,TRBD1,TGTGCCAGCAGTTTTGGGGACAGCACTGAAGCTTTCTTT,CASSFGDSTEAFF
TRBJ2-1,TRBV2,-,TRBD2,TGTGCCAGCAGTGAAGCGCACGGGACTAGCGGGGCCTACAATGAGCAGTTCTTC,CASSEAHGTSGAYNEQFF
TRBJ1-6,TRBV6-6,-,-,TGTGCCAGCAGTTATACCCCACGGGAAGGTTCACCCCTCCACTTT,CASSYTPREGSPLHF
TRBJ2-7,TRBV19,few,-,TGTGCCAGTAGTATAGGCAGGGGAAACTACGAGCAGTACTTC,CASSIGRGNYEQYF
TRBJ2-4,TRBV7-8,-,TRBD2,TGTGCCAGCACCGCGGGGGGCCTAAGCCTAGCCAAAAACATTCAGTACTTC,CASTAGGLSLAKNIQYF
TRBJ2-3,TRBV12-3/TRBV12-4,once,TRBD2,TGTGCCAGCAGTTTCGCTAGCGGAGGACTCTTAGCCCCAGATACGCAGTATTTT,CASSFASGGLLAPDTQYF
TRBJ2-2,TRBV20-1,few,-,TGCAGTGCTAGAGGCCCCGTAGGCTCAGTGACCGGGGAGCTGTTTTTT,CSARGPVGSVTGELFF
TRBJ1-1,TRBV2,-,TRBD1,TGTGCCAGCGGGACAGGGGGGAGATACACTGAAGCTTTCTTT,CASGTGGRYTEAFF
TRBJ1-1,TRBV15,-,TRBD1,TGTGCCACCAGCAGAAATGAGGTGGGACAGAAGAACACTGAAGCTTTCTTT,CATSRNEVGQKNTEAFF
TRBJ2-3,TRBV12-3/TRBV12-4,many,TRBD1,TGTGCCAGCAGTTGGGCAGGGGGCCCAGGGTATTTT,CASSWAGGPGYF
TRBJ1-1,TRBV7-9,few,-,TGTGCCAGCAGCTTAGATAGGGTTTGGACTGAAGCTTTCTTT,CASSLDRVWTEAFF
TRBJ2-2,TRBV12-3/TRBV12-4,few,TRBD2,TGTGCCAGCAGCCTCAGCCGGCTAGCGGGAAGGTGGAACACCGGGGAGCTGTTTTTT,CASSLSRLAGRWNTGELFF
TRBJ2-7,TRBV12-3/TRBV12-4,few,TRBD2,TGTGCCAGCAGTTGGGCGGGGGGGGTAGCTTCGTACGAGCAGTACTTC,CASSWAGGVASYEQYF
TRBJ1-2,TRBV6-6,-,-,TGTGCCAGCACCGTCCCGGGACTCCACTATGGCTACACCTTC,CASTVPGLHYGYTF
TRBJ2-5,TRBV5-1,few,TRBD2,TGCGCCAGCCGAACGGGGACTAGTTGGAGGGAGACCCAGTACTTC,CASRTGTSWRETQYF
TRBJ2-5,TRBV9,few,TRBD1,TGTGCCAGCAGCGTAGCTTCCCAGGGGGCGGGGGAGACCCAGTACTTC,CASSVASQGAGETQYF
TRBJ1-1,TRBV7-2,few,-,TGTGCCAGCAGCGAGATAAGGAACACTGAAGCTTTCTTT,CASSEIRNTEAFF
TRBJ1-1,TRBV10-3,-,-,TGTGCCATCAGTGAGGGTGGTCCCCGAGCGAACACTGAAGCTTTCTTT,CAISEGGPRANTEAFF
TRBJ1-5,TRBV20-1,-,-,TGCAGTGCCTCGACGGATAGCAATCAGCCCCAGCATTTT,CSASTDSNQPQHF
TRBJ2-4,TRBV30,-,TRBD1,TGTGCCTGGAGTCCACCAGGGGGCAAAAACATTCAGTACTTC,CAWSPPGGKNIQYF
TRBJ2-1,TRBV27,few,-,TGTGCCAGCAGTCTGTACAGGGGAGGGGAGCAGTTCTTC,CASSLYRGGEQFF
TRBJ2-1,TRBV7-3,few,-,TGTGCCAGCAGCTTATCACTTAATAATGAGCAGTTCTTC,CASSLSLNNEQFF
TRBJ1-5,TRBV7-2,few,TRBD1,TGTGCCAGCAGCTTATCCGGGACAGGGTGGAATCAGCCCCAGCATTTT,CASSLSGTGWNQPQHF
TRBJ2-7,TRBV6-6,many,-,TGTGCCAGCAGTGGGGGCGAGCAGTACTTC,CASSGGEQYF
TRBJ2-2,TRBV5-1,-,-,TGCGCCAGCAGCTACAGGGAGAACACCGGGGAGCTGTTTTTT,CASSYRENTGELFF
TRBJ1-1,TRBV5-1,-,-,TGCGCCAGCAGCTTGGACGTCAGGGACACTGAAGCTTTCTTT,CASSLDVRDTEAFF
TRBJ2-3,TRBV7-9,-,-,TGTGCCAGCAGCCGACAAGGAAACACAGATACGCAGTATTTT,CASSRQGNTDTQYF
TRBJ2-1,TRBV6-2/TRBV6-3,few,-,TGTGCCAGCAGTTACCATCTGGCTGGGGGCAGTTCCTACAATGAGCAGTTCTTC,CASSYHLAGGSSYNEQFF
TRBJ1-5,TRBV5-1,-,-,TGCGCCAGCAGCTTGACAGCAAATCAGCCCCAGCATTTT,CASSLTANQPQHF
TRBJ2-4,TRBV12-3/TRBV12-4,many,-,TGTGCCAGCAGTTTAGTCCCCGGGCCCTGGTACTTC,CASSLVPGPWYF
TRBJ2-2,TRBV20-1,-,-,TGCAGTGCTAGAGATCTAGCTGGGGGGCAGCCCGGGGAGCTGTTTTTT,CSARDLAGGQPGELFF
TRBJ2-2,TRBV18,-,TRBD1,TGTGCCAGCTCAGGAGGACAGGGGAGCACCGGGGAGCTGTTTTTT,CASSGGQGSTGELFF
TRBJ2-4,TRBV2,few,TRBD1,TGTGCCAGCAGTGTACTGACAGGGAACATTCAGTACTTC,CASSVLTGNIQYF
TRBJ2-7,TRBV6-2/TRBV6-3,-,-,TGTGCCAGCAGCCCGCGTCCACGCGAGCAGTACTTC,CASSPRPREQYF
TRBJ2-3,TRBV29-1,few,-,TGCAGCGTTGATAGGGGCACAGATACGCAGTATTTT,CSVDRGTDTQYF
TRBJ2-7,TRBV4-3,-,-,TGCGCCAGCAGCCAAGGTCCGGGCTCCTACGAGCAGTACTTC,CASSQGPGSYEQYF
TRBJ2-4,TRBV12-3/TRBV12-4,-,-,TGTGCCAGCAGTCCGGTTAGAAAAAACATTCAGTACTTC,CASSPVRKNIQYF
TRBJ2-3,TRBV5-1,-,TRBD2,TGCGCCAGCAGCTTGGGACTAGCGGGGGGCTCAGCTAGCACAGATACGCAGTATTTT,CASSLGLAGGSASTDTQYF
TRBJ1-4,TRBV20-1,many,-,TGCAGTGCTAGAGGGGTGGCAGGGGACACCGCAAAACTGTTTTTT,CSARGVAGDTAKLFF
TRBJ2-5,TRBV7-8,many,TRBD2,TGTGCCAGCAGCTTAGGGGCTAGCGGGAGACAAGAGACCCAGTACTTC,CASSLGASGRQETQYF
TRBJ1-5,TRBV14,-,-,TGTGCCAGCAGCCGAAACAGGGCAGGGCCCCAGCATTTT,CASSRNRAGPQHF
TRBJ2-1,TRBV12-3/TRBV12-4,-,-,TGTGCCAGCAGTTTGCGGGATCTAACGGGGAATGAGCAGTTCTTC,CASSLRDLTGNEQFF
TRBJ1-2,TRBV10-3,-,-,TGTGCCATCAGTGAGTGGAGGGATGGCTACACCTTC,CAISEWRDGYTF
TRBJ1-6,TRBV7-2,few,-,TGTGCCAGCAGCGTCTCAGGGGTCTTGGATTCACCCCTCCACTTT,CASSVSGVLDSPLHF
TRBJ1-2,TRBV15,few,-,TGTGCCACCAGCTCACCCCAGGGAAATGGCTACACCTTC,CATSSPQGNGYTF
TRBJ1-2,TRBV25-1,once,-,TGTGCCAGACAAGGTGCGCCCTATGGCTACACCTTC,CARQGAPYGYTF
TRBJ2-2,TRBV10-3,-,TRBD1,TGTGCCACGGCATCAGGGGGGAACACCGGGGAGCTGTTTTTT,CATASGGNTGELFF
TRBJ2-7,TRBV5-1,few,-,TGCGCCAGCAGCACCGGCTCCCCCCCGAAGCAGTACTTC,CASSTGSPPKQYF
TRBJ1-2,TRBV20-1,few,-,TGCAGTGCTACCTCCACAGGGAGGTATGGCTACACCTTC,CSATSTGRYGYTF
TRBJ2-7,TRBV7-6,-,-,TGTGCCAGCAGCTTAGTAACCGTAAGGAGCTCCTACGAGCAGTACTTC,CASSLVTVRSSYEQYF